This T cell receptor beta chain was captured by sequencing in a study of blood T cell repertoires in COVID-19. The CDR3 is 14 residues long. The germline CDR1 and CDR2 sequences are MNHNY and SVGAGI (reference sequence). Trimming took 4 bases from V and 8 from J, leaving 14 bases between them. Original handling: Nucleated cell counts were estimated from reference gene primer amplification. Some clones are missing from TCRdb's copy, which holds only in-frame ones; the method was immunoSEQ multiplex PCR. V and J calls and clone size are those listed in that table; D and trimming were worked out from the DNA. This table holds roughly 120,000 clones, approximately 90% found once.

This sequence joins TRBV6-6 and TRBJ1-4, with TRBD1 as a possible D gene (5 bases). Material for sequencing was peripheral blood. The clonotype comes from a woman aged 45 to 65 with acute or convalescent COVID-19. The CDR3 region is CASSSHQGLEKLFF. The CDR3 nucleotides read TGTGCCAGCAGTTCACACCAGGGCTTGGAAAAACTGTTTTTT.